This record covers a single TCR beta chain. Looked up from germline, CDR1 is SGHTA and CDR2 is FQGNSA. V shed 5 bases, J shed 5 bases, and the junction held 3 bases outside the gene matches. The CDR3 contains 12 residues. Sequencing was performed with immunoSEQ multiplex PCR; in TCRdb, only in-frame clones are kept and a portion is missing. Among around 90,000 clones listed, about 92% were seen once. The sample comes from a study of blood T cell repertoires in COVID-19. Overall study context: Both acute and convalescent COVID-19 samples were obtained from the United States, Italy and Spain.

The sequence derives from a woman aged 55-70 years with active COVID-19. This chain connects TRBV7-2 to TRBJ2-7; 7 bases align to TRBD1. The sequenced sample was peripheral blood. CDR3 loop: CASSTRGNEQYF. CDR3 in DNA: TGTGCCAGCAGCACCAGGGGGAACGAGCAGTACTTC.